A selection of T cell receptor beta chains follows, all from one sample in a study of cytomegalovirus exposure and HLA in healthy donors. Libraries were prepared by immunoSEQ multiplex PCR; TCRdb keeps only in-frame clonotypes and omits some of them. There are about 89,000 clones in the sample; 63% occur only once, and under 8% lies in the top ten. The sequencing input was PBMCs. Receptors originate from a woman younger than 45 in good health and CMV-seronegative. The CDR3 runs from the conserved cysteine through the conserved F or W. Fields, in order: D gene, CDR3 length, J gene, V gene, clone size, CDR3 protein, CDR3 DNA. A D gene is named only where the DNA matches it firmly. Some rows have no size entry. The others give once, few or many, or a class for an expanded clone.

>TRBD2|14|TRBJ2-7|TRBV30|.
CAWSTGGGYIEQYF
TGTGCCTGGAGTACCGGCGGGGGTTATATTGAGCAGTACTTC
>TRBD2|16|TRBJ2-3|TRBV14|.
CASSQWLAANTDTQYF
TGTGCCAGCAGCCAATGGCTAGCGGCCAACACAGATACGCAGTATTTT
>.|10|TRBJ1-1|TRBV29-1|.
CSVVDTEAFF
TGCAGCGTTGTAGACACTGAAGCTTTCTTT
>TRBD1|12|TRBJ1-2|TRBV6-1|.
CASSGGQAGYTF
TGTGCCAGCAGTGGGGGACAGGCCGGCTACACCTTC
>.|14|TRBJ1-6|TRBV10-2|.
CASSAGLYNSPLHF
TGCGCCAGCAGTGCGGGACTTTATAATTCACCCCTCCACTTT
>.|14|TRBJ1-2|TRBV5-6|.
CASSLPGREFGYTF
TGTGCCAGCAGCTTGCCCGGCAGGGAATTCGGCTACACCTTC
>TRBD2|15|TRBJ2-3|TRBV27|few
CATGPGLAGINTQYF
TGTGCCACCGGGCCGGGACTAGCGGGGATCAATACGCAGTATTTT
>.|13|TRBJ2-2|TRBV5-6|.
CASSFQNTGELFF
TGTGCCAGCAGCTTTCAGAACACCGGGGAGCTGTTTTTT
>.|12|TRBJ1-2|TRBV28|.
CASSFGREAYTF
TGTGCCAGCAGTTTCGGCAGGGAGGCCTACACCTTC
>TRBD1|14|TRBJ1-5|TRBV2|.
CASGQGHGNQPQHF
TGTGCCAGTGGACAGGGACACGGCAATCAGCCCCAGCATTTT
>TRBD1|15|TRBJ1-6|TRBV27|few
CASSLFGTADSPLHF
TGTGCCAGCAGTTTATTCGGGACAGCGGATTCACCCCTCCACTTT
>TRBD1|13|TRBJ1-1|TRBV19|.
CASSQGARAEAFF
TGTGCCAGTAGCCAGGGGGCGCGCGCTGAAGCTTTCTTT
>.|16|TRBJ2-5|TRBV7-3|.
CASSPRASRYQETQYF
TGTGCCAGCAGCCCAAGAGCTAGCCGTTACCAAGAGACCCAGTACTTC
>TRBD1|15|TRBJ1-2|TRBV9|.
CASSVALAGGEGYTF
TGTGCCAGCAGCGTAGCTTTGGCAGGGGGCGAAGGCTACACCTTC
>TRBD1|13|TRBJ1-1|TRBV7-2|.
CASSPTGDTEAFF
TGTGCCAGCAGCCCCACAGGGGACACTGAAGCTTTCTTT
>.|15|TRBJ2-1|TRBV19|.
CAKVGPPHYYNEQFF
TGTGCCAAAGTGGGTCCCCCCCACTACTACAATGAGCAGTTCTTC
>.|13|TRBJ2-3|TRBV27|.
CASSPTRTDTQYF
TGTGCCAGCAGTCCTACCCGCACAGATACGCAGTATTTT
>.|14|TRBJ2-7|TRBV28|once
CASTPAGGTYEQYF
TGTGCCAGCACCCCCGCGGGCGGAACCTACGAGCAGTACTTC
>.|14|TRBJ2-3|TRBV5-1|.
CASSYGTSTDTQYF
TGCGCCAGCAGCTACGGGACTAGCACAGATACGCAGTATTTT
>TRBD1|13|TRBJ1-1|TRBV19|.
CASSWDRVAEAFF
TGTGCCAGTAGTTGGGACAGGGTGGCTGAAGCTTTCTTT
>TRBD1|13|TRBJ1-2|TRBV11-2|.
CASSFTGGYGYTF
TGTGCCAGCAGCTTTACAGGGGGCTATGGCTACACCTTC
>.|22|TRBJ2-2|TRBV29-1|.
CSVARVHQPTGFGYKNDGELFF
TGCAGCGTTGCAAGGGTCCACCAACCCACAGGGTTCGGTTACAAAAACGACGGGGAGCTGTTTTTT
>.|18|TRBJ1-6|TRBV23-1|few
CASSLTSGFSGDNSPLHF
TGCGCCAGCAGTCTAACATCAGGTTTTTCGGGAGATAATTCACCCCTCCACTTT
>.|13|TRBJ2-7|TRBV18|.
CASSPPMQNEQYF
TGTGCCAGCTCACCTCCGATGCAGAACGAGCAGTACTTC
>TRBD1|15|TRBJ1-2|TRBV29-1|.
CSVRDRGPINYGYTF
TGCAGCGTGCGGGACAGGGGGCCAATTAACTATGGCTACACCTTC
>.|15|TRBJ2-7|TRBV5-1|.
CASSLLRGQTYEQYF
TGCGCCAGCAGCTTGTTGCGGGGGCAAACCTACGAGCAGTACTTC
>.|15|TRBJ2-7|TRBV25-1|.
CASSEDPGSFHEQYF
TGTGCCAGCAGTGAAGATCCGGGGAGCTTCCACGAGCAGTACTTC
>.|11|TRBJ1-2|TRBV20-1|.
CSARGAGGYTF
TGCAGTGCTAGGGGCGCGGGGGGCTACACCTTC
>.|14|TRBJ2-4|TRBV10-2|few
CASSDGGNKNIQYF
TGCGCCAGCAGTGACGGAGGGAACAAAAACATTCAGTACTTC
>TRBD2|16|TRBJ2-1|TRBV2|once
CASRSQASGAYNEQFF
TGTGCCAGCAGGAGTCAGGCTAGCGGGGCCTACAATGAGCAGTTCTTC
>.|14|TRBJ1-2|TRBV5-1|.
CASSFGIANYGYTF
TGCGCCAGCAGCTTCGGTATAGCTAACTATGGCTACACCTTC
>.|11|TRBJ2-3|TRBV30|few
CAWGVTDTQYF
TGTGCCTGGGGAGTTACAGATACGCAGTATTTT
>TRBD2|16|TRBJ2-1|TRBV7-2|.
CASSLASGISYNEQFF
TGTGCCAGCAGCTTAGCTAGCGGGATCTCCTACAATGAGCAGTTCTTC
>.|16|TRBJ2-7|TRBV6-4|.
CASSCLGPRIRGEQYF
TGTGCCAGCAGTTGCCTCGGCCCCCGGATACGAGGCGAGCAGTACTTC
>.|17|TRBJ1-1|TRBV5-6|few
CAPRAPACGSMDTEAFF
TGTGCCCCGCGAGCCCCCGCATGCGGATCAATGGATACTGAAGCTTTCTTT
>.|14|TRBJ2-3|TRBV7-3|.
CASSLRGITDTQYF
TGTGCCAGCAGCTTACGAGGTATCACAGATACGCAGTATTTT
>.|15|TRBJ2-3|TRBV7-2|.
CASSLVWGRTDTQYF
TGTGCCAGCAGCTTAGTTTGGGGCCGCACAGATACGCAGTATTTT
>TRBD2|15|TRBJ2-1|TRBV6-4|.
CASTTSGGSYNEQFF
TGTGCCAGCACAACCAGCGGGGGCTCCTACAATGAGCAGTTCTTC
>.|16|TRBJ2-3|TRBV7-9|.
CASSQDWGGESDTQYF
TGTGCCAGCAGCCAGGATTGGGGCGGGGAGTCAGATACGCAGTATTTT
>TRBD1|15|TRBJ1-2|TRBV15|few
CATSRAEARGADYTF
TGTGCCACCAGCAGAGCGGAGGCCAGGGGGGCGGACTACACCTTC
>.|14|TRBJ2-3|TRBV11-2|.
CASSAGHSTDTQYF
TGTGCCAGCAGCGCGGGCCATAGCACAGATACGCAGTATTTT
>TRBD2|15|TRBJ2-7|TRBV2|few
CASSEVGTSGHEQYF
TGTGCCAGCAGTGAAGTCGGGACTAGCGGTCACGAGCAGTACTTC
>.|17|TRBJ2-7|TRBV7-9|once
CASSPKSSRGRSYEQYF
TGTGCCAGCAGCCCTAAATCCAGCAGGGGTAGGTCCTACGAGCAGTACTTC
>.|15|TRBJ2-3|TRBV5-1|.
CASSLDLSSTDTQYF
TGCGCCAGCAGCTTGGACTTATCTAGCACAGATACGCAGTATTTT
>.|16|TRBJ1-2|TRBV4-2|once
CASSQVVPTANYGYTF
TGTGCCAGCAGCCAAGTTGTACCGACAGCTAACTATGGCTACACCTTC
>.|16|TRBJ2-7|TRBV27|.
CASSLDRMRGTYEQYF
TGTGCCAGCAGTCTCGACAGGATGAGGGGAACCTACGAGCAGTACTTC